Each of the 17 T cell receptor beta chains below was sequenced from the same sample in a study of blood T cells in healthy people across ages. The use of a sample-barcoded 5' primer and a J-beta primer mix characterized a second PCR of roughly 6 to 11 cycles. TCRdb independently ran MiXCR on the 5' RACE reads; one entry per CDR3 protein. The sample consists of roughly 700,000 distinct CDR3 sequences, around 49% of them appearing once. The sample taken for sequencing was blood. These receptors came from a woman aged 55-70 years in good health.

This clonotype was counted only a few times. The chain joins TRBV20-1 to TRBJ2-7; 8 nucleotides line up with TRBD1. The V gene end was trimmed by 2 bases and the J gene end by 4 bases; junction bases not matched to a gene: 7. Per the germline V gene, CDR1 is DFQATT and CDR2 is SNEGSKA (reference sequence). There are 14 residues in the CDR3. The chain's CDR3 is CSARRGTGKYEQYF. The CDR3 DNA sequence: TGCAGTGCTAGAAGGGGGACAGGAAAGTACGAGCAGTACTTC.

CDR3 DNA: TGCGCCAGCAGCCAACAAACTAGCGGGAGGCGGGGAGATACGCAGTATTTT. Translating gives CASSQQTSGRRGDTQYF. The rearrangement links TRBV4-3 to TRBJ2-3; 12 positions match TRBD2. J lost 5 bases, V lost 2 bases, and 8 bases had no gene match. There are 17 residues in the CDR3. Germline-derived CDR1 and CDR2 are LGHNA and YSLEER.

The CDR3 sequence: CASSQSPIADTQYF. In DNA form, the CDR3 reads TGTGCCAGCAGCCAGTCACCCATTGCAGATACGCAGTATTTT. The V and J genes are TRBV3-1 and TRBJ2-3; no firm D call. The CDR3 length is 14 residues. V was cut by 3 bases and J by 4 bases, with 11 bases left in between. The germline V gene encodes CDR1 LGHDT and CDR2 YNNKEL (reference sequence).

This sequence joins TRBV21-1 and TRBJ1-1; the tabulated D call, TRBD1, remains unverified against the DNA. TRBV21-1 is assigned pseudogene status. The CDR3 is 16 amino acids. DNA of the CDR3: TGTGCCCGGGGGACAGGCGGTTTACTGTTCAACACTGAAGCTTTCTTT. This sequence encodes CARGTGGLLFNTEAFF.

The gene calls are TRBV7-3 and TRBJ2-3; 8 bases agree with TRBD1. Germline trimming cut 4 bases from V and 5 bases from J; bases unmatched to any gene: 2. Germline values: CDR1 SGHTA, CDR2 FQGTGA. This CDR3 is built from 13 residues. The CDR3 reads CASSSTGVDTQYF. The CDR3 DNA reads TGTGCCAGCAGCTCGACAGGGGTAGATACGCAGTATTTT.

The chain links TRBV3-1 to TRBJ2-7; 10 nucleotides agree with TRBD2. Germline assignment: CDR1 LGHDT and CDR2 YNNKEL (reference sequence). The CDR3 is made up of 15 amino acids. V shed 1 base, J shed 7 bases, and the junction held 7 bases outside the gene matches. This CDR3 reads CASSQGAGGYNEQYF. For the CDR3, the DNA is TGTGCCAGCAGCCAAGGAGCGGGAGGGTACAATGAGCAGTACTTC.

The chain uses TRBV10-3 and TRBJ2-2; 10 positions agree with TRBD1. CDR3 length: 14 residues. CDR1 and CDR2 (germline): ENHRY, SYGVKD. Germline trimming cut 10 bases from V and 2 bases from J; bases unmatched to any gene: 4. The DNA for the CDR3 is TGTGCCACGAGGACAGGGGGTAACACCGGGGAGCTGTTTTTT. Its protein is CATRTGGNTGELFF.

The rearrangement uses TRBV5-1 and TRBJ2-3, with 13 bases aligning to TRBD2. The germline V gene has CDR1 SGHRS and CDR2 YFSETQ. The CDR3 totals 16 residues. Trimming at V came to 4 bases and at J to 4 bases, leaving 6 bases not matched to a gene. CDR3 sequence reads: CASSPGLAGAADTQYF. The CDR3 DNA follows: TGCGCCAGCAGCCCTGGACTAGCGGGAGCGGCAGATACGCAGTATTTT.

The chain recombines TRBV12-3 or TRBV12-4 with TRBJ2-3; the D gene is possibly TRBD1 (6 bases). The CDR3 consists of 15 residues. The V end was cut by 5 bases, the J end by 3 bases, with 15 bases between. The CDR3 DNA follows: TGTGCCAGCAGTCCCCAAGGGACATATACAGATACGCAGTATTTT. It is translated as CASSPQGTYTDTQYF.

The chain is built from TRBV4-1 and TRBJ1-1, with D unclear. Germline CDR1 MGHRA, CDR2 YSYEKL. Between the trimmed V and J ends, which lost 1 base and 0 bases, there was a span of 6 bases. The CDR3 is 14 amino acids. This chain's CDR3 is CASSQVPMNTEAFF. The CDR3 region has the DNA TGCGCCAGCAGCCAAGTACCGATGAACACTGAAGCTTTCTTT.

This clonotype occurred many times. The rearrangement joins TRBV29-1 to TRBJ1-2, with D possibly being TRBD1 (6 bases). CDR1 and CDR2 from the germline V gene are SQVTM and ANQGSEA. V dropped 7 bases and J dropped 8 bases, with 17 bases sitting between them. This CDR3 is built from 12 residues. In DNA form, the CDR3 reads TGCAGCGGGGGGAACAGGGAGAGCGGCTACACCTTC. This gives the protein CSGGNRESGYTF.

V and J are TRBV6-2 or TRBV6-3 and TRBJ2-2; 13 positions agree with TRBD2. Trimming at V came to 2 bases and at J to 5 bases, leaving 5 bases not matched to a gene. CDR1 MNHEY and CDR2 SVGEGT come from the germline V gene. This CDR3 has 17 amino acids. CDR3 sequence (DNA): TGTGCCAGCAGTTACGGACTAGCGGGAGTTAGTACCGGGGAGCTGTTTTTT. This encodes CASSYGLAGVSTGELFF.

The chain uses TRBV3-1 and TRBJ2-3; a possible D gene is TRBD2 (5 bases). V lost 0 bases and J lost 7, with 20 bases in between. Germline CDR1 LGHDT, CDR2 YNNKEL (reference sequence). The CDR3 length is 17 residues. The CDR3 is CASSQEKLVTTLYTQYF. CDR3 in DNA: TGTGCCAGCAGCCAAGAGAAACTAGTGACGACGTTGTATACGCAGTATTTT.

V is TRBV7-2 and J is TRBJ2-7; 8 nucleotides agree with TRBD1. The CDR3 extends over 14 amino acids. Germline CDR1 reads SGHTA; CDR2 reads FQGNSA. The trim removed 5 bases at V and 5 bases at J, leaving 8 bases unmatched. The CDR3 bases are TGTGCCAGCAGCGCCGACAGGGGCAGAGACGAGCAGTACTTC. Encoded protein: CASSADRGRDEQYF.

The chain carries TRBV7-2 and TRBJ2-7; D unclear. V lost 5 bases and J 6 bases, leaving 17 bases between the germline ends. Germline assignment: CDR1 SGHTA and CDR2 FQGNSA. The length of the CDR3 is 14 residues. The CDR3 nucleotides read TGTGCCAGCAGCGTAGGCGGCGCATGGGGCGAGCAGTACTTC. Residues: CASSVGGAWGEQYF.

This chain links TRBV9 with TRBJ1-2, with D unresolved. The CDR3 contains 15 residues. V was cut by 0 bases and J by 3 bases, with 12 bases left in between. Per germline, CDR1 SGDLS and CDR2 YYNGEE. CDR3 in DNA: TGTGCCAGCAGCGTAGGTGAGGAGAAGGACTATGGCTACACCTTC. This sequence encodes CASSVGEEKDYGYTF.

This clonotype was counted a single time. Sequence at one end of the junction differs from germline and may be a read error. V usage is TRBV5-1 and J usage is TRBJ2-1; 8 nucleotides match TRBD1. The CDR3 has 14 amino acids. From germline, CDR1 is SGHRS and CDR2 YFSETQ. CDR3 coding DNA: TGCGCCAGCAGCTTGAGAAACAGGGGGAATGAGCGGTTCTTC. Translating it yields CASSLRNRGNERFF. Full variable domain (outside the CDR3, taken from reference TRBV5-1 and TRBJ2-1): KAGVTQTPRYLIKTRGQQVTLSCSPISGHRSVSWYQQTPGQGLQFLFEYFSETQRNKGNFPGRFSGRQFSNSRSEMNVSTLELGDSALYLCASSLRNRGNERFFGPGTRLTVL.